These 15 T cell receptor beta chains came from one sample sequenced in a study of cytomegalovirus exposure and HLA in healthy donors. Primers for the PCR totalled 60 Vbeta and 13 Jbeta. The method was immunoSEQ multiplex PCR; TCRdb's version includes in-frame clones alone and lacks a portion of them. Reported are more than 45,000 clones; the ten largest clones contain roughly an eighth. Sample: PBMCs. Receptor source: a woman aged 30 to 39 in good health and CMV-seropositive.

The rearrangement uses TRBV11-2 and TRBJ2-3; D unclear. This CDR3 is 14 amino acids long. Germline lookup yields CDR1 SGHAT and CDR2 FQNNGV. V was clipped by 1 base and J by 6 bases, with 11 bases between them. The CDR3 DNA is TGTGCCAGCAGCTTAGCATCGTCCGCGGATACGCAGTATTTT. Protein sequence: CASSLASSADTQYF. Combining the CDR3 with reference TRBV11-2 and TRBJ2-3 gives the whole variable domain EAGVAQSPRYKIIEKRQSVAFWCNPISGHATLYWYQQILGQGPKLLIQFQNNGVVDDSQLPKDRFSAERLKGVDSTLKIQPAKLEDSAVYLCASSLASSADTQYFGPGTRLTVL.

V gene TRBV25-1 combines with J gene TRBJ2-7; D is possibly TRBD1 (5 bases). This CDR3 has 12 residues. Germline loops: CDR1 MGHDK, CDR2 SYGVNS. The V end lost 7 bases, the J end lost 5 bases, and 12 bases lay between the germline ends. The CDR3 bases are TGTGCCAGCACTGACATGGACAACGAGCAGTACTTC. Translation gives CASTDMDNEQYF.

The rearrangement uses TRBV20-1 and TRBJ2-1; D is unresolved. CDR3 size: 11 residues. Trimming removed 5 bases at V and 8 bases at J, with 10 bases between. Germline V gene sequence: CDR1 DFQATT, CDR2 SNEGSKA (reference sequence). This CDR3 is CSAPVADEQFF. The CDR3 region has the DNA TGCAGTGCTCCGGTGGCGGATGAGCAGTTCTTC.

The gene calls are TRBV5-1 and TRBJ2-3; D remains ambiguous. The CDR3 covers 15 residues. In germline, CDR1 is SGHRS, CDR2 YFSETQ. V lost 3 bases and J 0 bases, leaving 11 bases between the germline ends. Here the CDR3 reads CASSSGPSSTDTQYF. The DNA for the CDR3 is TGCGCCAGCAGCTCTGGGCCTTCTAGCACAGATACGCAGTATTTT.

The CDR3 spells CASSAYSGTETQYF. The DNA for the CDR3 is TGTGCCAGCAGCGCCTATAGCGGGACGGAGACCCAGTACTTC. The V gene is TRBV9, the J gene TRBJ2-5, with 8 bases matching TRBD2. Losses at the gene ends were 3 bases for V and 5 bases for J; bases not matched to a gene: 6. The CDR3 loop spans 14 amino acids. Per germline, CDR1 SGDLS and CDR2 YYNGEE.

The V gene is TRBV5-6, the J gene TRBJ1-1; TRBD1 is a possible D gene (5 bases). V was pared by 0 bases and J by 0 bases, with 9 bases between. The CDR3 spans 15 residues. Germline V gene sequence: CDR1 SGHDT, CDR2 YYEEEE. The CDR3 bases are TGTGCCAGCAGCTTGGGGGGGGGTTTGAACACTGAAGCTTTCTTT. Amino acids: CASSLGGGLNTEAFF.

The J gene is TRBJ2-1, the V gene TRBV12-5; maybe TRBD1 (6 bases). The germline gives CDR1 LGHNT, CDR2 FRNRAP. This CDR3 is built from 12 residues. V lost 0 bases, J lost 14 bases, and 11 bases lay in between. CDR3 sequence reads: CASGLVRGTKFF. The CDR3 region has the DNA TGTGCTAGTGGTTTGGTAAGGGGGACCAAGTTCTTC.

The chain has TRBV18 and TRBJ2-3; 7 bases line up with TRBD2. Germline CDR1 and CDR2: KGHSH and LQKENI. The CDR3 runs to 14 residues. The junction had 2 bases not matched to a gene; V was cut back by 2 bases and J by 3 bases. The CDR3 protein is CASSPNGRTDTQYF. The CDR3 DNA reads as TGTGCCAGCTCACCAAACGGGAGGACAGATACGCAGTATTTT.

The chain recombines TRBV4-1 with TRBJ2-2; 10 bases are shared with TRBD2. This CDR3 comprises 20 residues. The V gene end was trimmed by 1 base and the J gene end by 4 bases; junction bases not matched to a gene: 15. Germline V gene lookup returns CDR1 MGHRA and CDR2 YSYEKL. CDR3 bases: TGCGCCAGCAGCCAAGGGCGGCTTTCAGCGGGAGGGCGGATCACCGGGGAGCTGTTTTTT. Amino acid sequence: CASSQGRLSAGGRITGELFF.

The chain has TRBV30 and TRBJ2-5, with 15 nucleotides matching TRBD2. CDR3 length: 19 residues. V shed 3 bases, J shed 2 bases, and the junction held 13 bases outside the gene matches. Germline-derived CDR1 and CDR2 are GTSNPN and SVGIG (reference sequence). The CDR3 sequence: CAWSLRDGLAGGLQETQYF. CDR3 nucleotides: TGTGCCTGGAGCCTTAGGGACGGACTAGCGGGAGGGTTGCAAGAGACCCAGTACTTC.

The rearrangement uses TRBV7-2 and TRBJ2-5; 8 nucleotides line up with TRBD2. V gave up 5 bases and J gave up 1 base; unmatched junction bases: 6. This CDR3 is built from 15 residues. CDR1 is SGHTA and CDR2 is FQGNSA in the germline V gene. CDR3 sequence: CASSRLAQFQETQYF. The CDR3 DNA follows: TGTGCCAGCAGCCGACTAGCGCAATTCCAAGAGACCCAGTACTTC.

The chain links TRBV15 to TRBJ1-1, with D maybe TRBD1 (6 bases). V was trimmed by 2 bases and J by 1 base, leaving 11 bases between them. CDR1 is LNHNV and CDR2 is YYDKDF in the germline V gene (reference sequence). The CDR3 contains 15 residues. The CDR3 region has the DNA TGTGCCACCAGCAGAATTACAGGGTGGAACACTGAAGCTTTCTTT. It is translated as CATSRITGWNTEAFF. Supplemented by reference TRBV15 and TRBJ1-1, the full variable domain reads DAMVIQNPRYQVTQFGKPVTLSCSQTLNHNVMYWYQQKSSQAPKLLFHYYDKDFNNEADTPDNFQSRRPNTSFCFLDIRSPGLGDTAMYLCATSRITGWNTEAFFGQGTRLTVV.

This rearrangement joins TRBV19 to TRBJ1-5; D gene uncertain. CDR1 is LNHDA, CDR2 SQIVND, per germline (reference sequence). The CDR3 runs 10 residues. V was shortened by 11 bases and J by 7 bases, with 9 bases between the two germline ends. For the CDR3, the DNA is TGTGCCGTGGGGAGGCAGCCCCAGCATTTT. Translating gives CAVGRQPQHF.

As to this clone: One end of the junction varies from germline; a read error may be responsible. The rearrangement joins TRBV10-2 to TRBJ1-4, with TRBD1 matching 7 bases. Germline V CDR1 and CDR2: WSHSY, SAAADI. The CDR3 runs to 14 residues. CDR3 DNA: TGCGCCAGCAGTGAGTCAGGGGGCGGCTTAGATCTTGTTTTT. Its protein product is CASSESGGGLDLVF.

This rearrangement joins TRBV1 to TRBJ2-7; TRBD1 was called by the table and not checked on the DNA. TRBV1 represents a pseudogene. This CDR3 is 16 amino acids long. CDR3 in DNA: TGCACCAGCAGCCAAGAAATGGGACAGTCGGCCTACGAGCAGTACTTC. Translating it yields CTSSQEMGQSAYEQYF.